This T cell receptor (beta chain) comes out of a study of human T cells and chemical hapten exposure. The CDR3 runs 14 residues. CDR1 is LGHDT, CDR2 YNNKEL, per germline (reference sequence). The V end was cut by 5 bases, the J end by 2 bases, with 12 bases between. TCRdb re-called the RACE reads through MiXCR, storing one row per CDR3 protein. The table has 340,000 or so distinct CDR3 sequences, 6% to 8.5% seen once. The table lists this clonotype with a few counts. Time point noted: patch test 1, 2 weeks after DPC sensitization. Treatment reported: therapeutic diphenylcyclopropenone sensitization with weekly scalp DPC.

The clonotype originates from a woman under 30 with alopecia areata. Some clones in this sample may be carry-over from other donors' samples. The input for sequencing was whole blood, taken in connection with sensitization to the hapten diphenylcyclopropenone (DPC). This chain links TRBV3-1 with TRBJ1-2; D gene ambiguous. The CDR3 region is CASSYRTANYGYTF. CDR3 nucleotide sequence: TGTGCCAGCAGCTACCGGACGGCCAACTATGGCTACACCTTC.